The 2 T cell receptor beta chains below were found in one sample sequenced in a study of siplizumab effects on memory and regulatory T cells. Data came from immunoSEQ multiplex PCR; TCRdb stores just in-frame clones and leaves some out. The sample yields over 55,000 clones, 83% seen once. Sequencing was carried out using memory CD4+ T cells sorted from blood. Every receptor here comes from a human donor in good health.

A few counts support this clone. The chain employs TRBV30 and TRBJ2-3, with TRBD1 matching 7 bases. Looked up from germline, CDR1 is GTSNPN and CDR2 is SVGIG (reference sequence). The CDR3 is 13 residues long. J was trimmed by 7 bases and V by 1 base; bases with no gene match: 5. CDR3 coding DNA: TGTGCCTGGAGTGCCTACAGGGGCTATACGCAGTATTTT. Its translation is CAWSAYRGYTQYF.

The chain links TRBV29-1 to TRBJ2-3, with 7 nucleotides matching TRBD2. The CDR3 runs 13 residues. Per the germline V gene, CDR1 is SQVTM and CDR2 is ANQGSEA. J was trimmed by 4 bases and V by 1 base; bases with no gene match: 2. CDR3 residues: CSVEAGGADTQYF. CDR3 DNA: TGCAGCGTTGAAGCGGGGGGAGCAGATACGCAGTATTTT.